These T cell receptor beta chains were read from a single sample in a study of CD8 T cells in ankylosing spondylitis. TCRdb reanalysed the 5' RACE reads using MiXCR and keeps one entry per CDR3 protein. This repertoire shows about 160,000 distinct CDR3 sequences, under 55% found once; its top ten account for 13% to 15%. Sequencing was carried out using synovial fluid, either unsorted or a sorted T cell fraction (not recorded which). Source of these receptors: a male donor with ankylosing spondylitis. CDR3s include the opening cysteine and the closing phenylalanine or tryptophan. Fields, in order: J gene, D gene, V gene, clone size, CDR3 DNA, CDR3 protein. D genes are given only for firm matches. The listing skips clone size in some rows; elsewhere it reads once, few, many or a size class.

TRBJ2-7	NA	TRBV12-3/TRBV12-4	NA	TGTGCCAGCAGTTTAGGCCTGACAGACTCCGAGCAGTACTTC	CASSLGLTDSEQYF
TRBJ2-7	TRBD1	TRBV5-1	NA	TGCGCCAGCAGCCGGATGAACAGGGGAAGCCCCTACGAGCAGTACTTC	CASSRMNRGSPYEQYF
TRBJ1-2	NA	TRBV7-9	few	TGTGCCAGCAGCCCATATCCGAAAATGGGCTATGGCTACACCTTC	CASSPYPKMGYGYTF
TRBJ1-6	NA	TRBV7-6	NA	TGTGCCAGCAGCTTATACGGGTTGCGGACCGATTCACCCCTCCACTTT	CASSLYGLRTDSPLHF
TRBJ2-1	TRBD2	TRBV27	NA	TGTGCCAGCAGTCTCCTAGCGGGAGAATACTACAATGAGCAGTTCTTC	CASSLLAGEYYNEQFF
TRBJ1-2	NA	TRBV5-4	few	TGTGCCAGCAGCATACTCGGACAGATACAATATGGCTACACCTTC	CASSILGQIQYGYTF
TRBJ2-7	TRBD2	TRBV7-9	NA	TGTGCCAGCAATCAGATAGCGGGAGCGAACTCCTACGAGCAGTACTTC	CASNQIAGANSYEQYF
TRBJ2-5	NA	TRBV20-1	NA	TGCAGTGCTAGAAAGTTAGCTTGGTCCGTTGGTGAGACCCAGTACTTC	CSARKLAWSVGETQYF
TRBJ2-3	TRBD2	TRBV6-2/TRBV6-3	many	TGTGCCAGCAGTTACGGGAGGGCCACAGATACGCAGTATTTT	CASSYGRATDTQYF
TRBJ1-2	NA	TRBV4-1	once	TGCGCCAGCAGCCAATGGGGGACATCGAGCTACACCTTC	CASSQWGTSSYTF
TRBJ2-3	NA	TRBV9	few	TGTGCCAGCAGCGTCCTTACTTCAGGGAGAGGTACAGATACGCAGTATTTT	CASSVLTSGRGTDTQYF
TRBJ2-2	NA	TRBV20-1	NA	TGCAGTGTTACGACACCGAACACCGGGGAGCTGTTTTTT	CSVTTPNTGELFF
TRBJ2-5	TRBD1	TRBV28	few	TGTGCCAGCAAGGGACAGGGGCTATTGGAGACCCAGTACTTC	CASKGQGLLETQYF
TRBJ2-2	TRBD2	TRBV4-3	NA	TGCGCCAGCAGCGCGAACAGGGGACTAGCGGGATGGTGGGCACCCGGGGAGCTGTTTTTT	CASSANRGLAGWWAPGELFF
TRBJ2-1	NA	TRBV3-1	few	TGTGCCAGCAGCCAATCCCTCTCGACCGACTGGGACAATGAGCAGTTCTTC	CASSQSLSTDWDNEQFF
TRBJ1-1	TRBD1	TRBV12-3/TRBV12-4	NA	TGTGCCAGCACCCCCAGACAGGGGGGTACTGAAGCTTTCTTT	CASTPRQGGTEAFF
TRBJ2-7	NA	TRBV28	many	TGTGCCAGCAGCTCCTTCTCAATACGCTCCTACGAGCAGTACTTC	CASSSFSIRSYEQYF